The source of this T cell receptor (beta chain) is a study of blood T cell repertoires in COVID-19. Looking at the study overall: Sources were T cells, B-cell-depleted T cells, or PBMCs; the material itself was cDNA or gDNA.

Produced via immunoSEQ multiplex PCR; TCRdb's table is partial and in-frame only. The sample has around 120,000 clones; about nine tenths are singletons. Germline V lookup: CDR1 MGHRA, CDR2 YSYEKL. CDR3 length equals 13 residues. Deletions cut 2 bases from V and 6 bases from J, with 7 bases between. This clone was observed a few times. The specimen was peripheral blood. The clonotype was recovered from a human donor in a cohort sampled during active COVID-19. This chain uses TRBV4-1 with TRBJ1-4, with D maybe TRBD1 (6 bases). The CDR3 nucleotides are TGCGCCAGCAGCCAACACAGGGATGAAAAACTGTTTTTT. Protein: CASSQHRDEKLFF.